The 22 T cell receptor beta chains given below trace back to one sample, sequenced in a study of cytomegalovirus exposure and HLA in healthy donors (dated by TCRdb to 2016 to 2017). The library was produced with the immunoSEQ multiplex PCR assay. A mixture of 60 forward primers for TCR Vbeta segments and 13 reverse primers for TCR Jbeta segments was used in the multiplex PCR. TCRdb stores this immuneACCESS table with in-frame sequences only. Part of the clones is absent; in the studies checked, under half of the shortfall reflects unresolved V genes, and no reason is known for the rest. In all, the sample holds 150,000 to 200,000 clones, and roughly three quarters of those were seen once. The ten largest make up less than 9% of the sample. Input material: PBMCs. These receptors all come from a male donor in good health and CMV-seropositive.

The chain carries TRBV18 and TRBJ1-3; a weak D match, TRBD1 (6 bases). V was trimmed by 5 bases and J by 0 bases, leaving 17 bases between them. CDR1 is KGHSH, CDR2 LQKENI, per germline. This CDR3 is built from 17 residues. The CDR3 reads CASSIGPGQISGNTIYF. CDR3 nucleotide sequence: TGTGCCAGCTCAATCGGGCCAGGACAGATCTCTGGAAACACCATATATTTT.

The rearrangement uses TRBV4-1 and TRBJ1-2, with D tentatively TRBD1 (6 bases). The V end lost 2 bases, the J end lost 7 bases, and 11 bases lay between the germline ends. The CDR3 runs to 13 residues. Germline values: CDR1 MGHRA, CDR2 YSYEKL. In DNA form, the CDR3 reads TGCGCCAGCAGCCAACTAGGACAGTTTGGCTACACCTTC. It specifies CASSQLGQFGYTF.

CDR3 sequence reads: CASSQDPGYNYGYTF. The CDR3 DNA reads TGTGCCAGCAGCCAAGATCCAGGTTACAACTATGGCTACACCTTC. The chain couples TRBV4-2 to TRBJ1-2; D is uncertain. The CDR3 contains 15 residues. The V gene lost 0 bases and the J gene lost 2 bases, with 10 bases spanning the gap. Germline lookup yields CDR1 LGHNA and CDR2 YNFKEQ.

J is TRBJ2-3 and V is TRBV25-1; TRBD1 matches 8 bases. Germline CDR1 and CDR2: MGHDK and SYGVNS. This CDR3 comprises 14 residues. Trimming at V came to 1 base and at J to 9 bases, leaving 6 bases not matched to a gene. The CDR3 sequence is CASSEWDRTGTQYF. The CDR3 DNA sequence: TGTGCCAGCAGTGAATGGGACAGGACTGGCACGCAGTATTTT. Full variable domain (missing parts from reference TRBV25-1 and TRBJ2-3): EADIYQTPRYLVIGTGKKITLECSQTMGHDKMYWYQQDPGMELHLIHYSYGVNSTEKGDLSSESTVSRIRTEHFPLTLESARPSHTSQYLCASSEWDRTGTQYFGPGTRLTVL.

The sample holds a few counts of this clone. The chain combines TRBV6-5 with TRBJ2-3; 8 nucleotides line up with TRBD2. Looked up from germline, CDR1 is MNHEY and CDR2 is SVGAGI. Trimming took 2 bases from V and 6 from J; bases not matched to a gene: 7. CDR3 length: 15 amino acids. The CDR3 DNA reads TGTGCCAGCAGTTACGGGGCGGGGGGCTTGGATACGCAGTATTTT. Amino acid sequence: CASSYGAGGLDTQYF.

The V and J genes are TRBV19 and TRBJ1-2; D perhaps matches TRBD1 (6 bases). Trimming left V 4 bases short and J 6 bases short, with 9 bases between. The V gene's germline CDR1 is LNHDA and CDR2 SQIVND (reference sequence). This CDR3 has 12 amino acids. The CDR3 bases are TGTGCCAGTAGTACAACAGGGCATGGCTACACCTTC. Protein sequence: CASSTTGHGYTF.

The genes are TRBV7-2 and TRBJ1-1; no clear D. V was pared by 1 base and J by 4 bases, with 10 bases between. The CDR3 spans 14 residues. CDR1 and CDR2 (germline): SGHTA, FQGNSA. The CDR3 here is CASSLGGISTEAFF. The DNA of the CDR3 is TGTGCCAGCAGCTTAGGAGGGATAAGCACTGAAGCTTTCTTT.

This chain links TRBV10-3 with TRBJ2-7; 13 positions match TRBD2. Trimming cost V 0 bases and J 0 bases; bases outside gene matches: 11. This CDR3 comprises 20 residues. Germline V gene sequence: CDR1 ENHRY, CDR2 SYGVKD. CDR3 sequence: CAISESTPGLAGTLSYEQYF. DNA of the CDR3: TGTGCCATCAGTGAGTCGACGCCGGGACTAGCGGGGACCCTCTCCTACGAGCAGTACTTC.

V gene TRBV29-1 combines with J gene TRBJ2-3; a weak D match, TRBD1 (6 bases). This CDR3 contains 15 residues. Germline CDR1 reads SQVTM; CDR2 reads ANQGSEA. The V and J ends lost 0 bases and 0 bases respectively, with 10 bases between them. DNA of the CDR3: TGCAGCGTTGAAGATCAGGGGTTGAGCACAGATACGCAGTATTTT. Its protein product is CSVEDQGLSTDTQYF.

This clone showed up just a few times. DNA for the CDR3: TGTGCCAGCAGCTTTGGTGTCGCGCGAGCCGGGGAGCTGTTTTTT. This gives the protein CASSFGVARAGELFF. V and J are TRBV11-2 and TRBJ2-2; D remains unclear. V was trimmed by 3 bases and J by 6 bases, leaving 14 bases between them. Germline loops: CDR1 SGHAT, CDR2 FQNNGV. CDR3 length: 15 amino acids.

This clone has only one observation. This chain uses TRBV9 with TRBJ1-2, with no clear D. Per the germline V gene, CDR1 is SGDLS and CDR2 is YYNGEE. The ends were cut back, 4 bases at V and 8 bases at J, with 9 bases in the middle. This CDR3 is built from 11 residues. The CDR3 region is CASSTRGGYTF. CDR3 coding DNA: TGTGCCAGCAGCACACGAGGGGGCTACACCTTC.

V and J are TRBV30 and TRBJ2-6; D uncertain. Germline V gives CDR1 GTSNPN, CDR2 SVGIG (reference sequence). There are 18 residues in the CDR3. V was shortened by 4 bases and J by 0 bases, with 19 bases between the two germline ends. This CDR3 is CAWITDIGLDSGANVLTF. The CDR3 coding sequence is TGTGCCTGGATAACCGACATCGGCTTAGACTCTGGGGCCAACGTCCTGACTTTC. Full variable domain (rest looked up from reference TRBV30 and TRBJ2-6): SQTIHQWPATLVQPVGSPLSLECTVEGTSNPNLYWYRQAAGRGLQLLFYSVGIGQISSEVPQNLSASRPQDRQFILSSKKLLLSDSGFYLCAWITDIGLDSGANVLTFGAGSRLTVL.

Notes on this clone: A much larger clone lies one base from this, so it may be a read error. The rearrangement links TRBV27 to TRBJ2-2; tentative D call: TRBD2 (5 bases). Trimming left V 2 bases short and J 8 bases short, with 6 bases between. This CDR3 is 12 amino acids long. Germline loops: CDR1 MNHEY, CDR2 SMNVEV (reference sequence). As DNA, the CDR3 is TGTGCCAGCAGTTTAGGAGGTGGGGAGCTGTTTTTT. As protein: CASSLGGGELFF.

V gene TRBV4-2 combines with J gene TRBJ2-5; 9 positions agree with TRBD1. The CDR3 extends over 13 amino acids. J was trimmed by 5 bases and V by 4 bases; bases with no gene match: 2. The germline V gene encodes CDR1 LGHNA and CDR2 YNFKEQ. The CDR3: CASSLTGGETQYF. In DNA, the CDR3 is TGTGCCAGCAGCCTGACAGGGGGGGAGACCCAGTACTTC.

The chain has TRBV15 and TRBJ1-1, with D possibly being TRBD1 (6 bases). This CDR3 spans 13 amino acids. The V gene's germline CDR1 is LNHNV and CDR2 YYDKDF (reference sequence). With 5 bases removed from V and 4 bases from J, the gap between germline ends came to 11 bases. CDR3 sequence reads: CATSLGAATEAFF. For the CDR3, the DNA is TGTGCCACCAGCTTGGGGGCGGCCACTGAAGCTTTCTTT.

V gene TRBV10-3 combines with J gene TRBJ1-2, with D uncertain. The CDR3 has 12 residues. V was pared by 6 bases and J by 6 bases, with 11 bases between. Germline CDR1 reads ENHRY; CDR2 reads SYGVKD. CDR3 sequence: CAISRTGNGYTF. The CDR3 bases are TGTGCCATCAGCCGGACGGGGAATGGCTACACCTTC.

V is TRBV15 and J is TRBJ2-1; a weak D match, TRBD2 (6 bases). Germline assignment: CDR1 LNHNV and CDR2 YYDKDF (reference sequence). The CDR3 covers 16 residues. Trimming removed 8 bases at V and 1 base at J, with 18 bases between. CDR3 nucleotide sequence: TGTGCCACCGTCCCTCGGACTACGACGTCCTACAATGAGCAGTTCTTC. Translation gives CATVPRTTTSYNEQFF.

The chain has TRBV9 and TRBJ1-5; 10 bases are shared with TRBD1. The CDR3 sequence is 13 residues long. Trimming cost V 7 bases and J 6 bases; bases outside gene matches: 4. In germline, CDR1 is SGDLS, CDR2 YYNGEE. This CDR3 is CASGQGESQPQHF. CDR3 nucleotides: TGTGCCAGCGGACAGGGGGAGAGTCAGCCCCAGCATTTT.

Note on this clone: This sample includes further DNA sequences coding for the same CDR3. DNA for the CDR3: TGCGCCAGCAGCGGGGGGACAGGGGGCTACCAAGAGACCCAGTACTTC. Its protein is CASSGGTGGYQETQYF. V gene TRBV5-1 combines with J gene TRBJ2-5; 12 nucleotides agree with TRBD1. The germline V gene has CDR1 SGHRS and CDR2 YFSETQ. This CDR3 has 16 residues. Trimming cost V 4 bases and J 0 bases; bases outside gene matches: 4.

The DNA for the CDR3 is TGCGCCAGCAGCCAAGGGACAGCCGGACAGGGCGTCTACGAGCAGTACTTC. Protein sequence: CASSQGTAGQGVYEQYF. V usage is TRBV4-1 and J usage is TRBJ2-7; 8 nucleotides align to TRBD1. The trim removed 1 base at V and 3 bases at J, leaving 11 bases unmatched. The CDR3 sequence is 17 residues long. Germline CDR1 reads MGHRA; CDR2 reads YSYEKL.

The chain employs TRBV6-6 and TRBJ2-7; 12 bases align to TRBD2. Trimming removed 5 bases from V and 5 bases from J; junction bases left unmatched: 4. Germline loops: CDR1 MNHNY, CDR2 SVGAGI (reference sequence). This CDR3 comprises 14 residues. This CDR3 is CASSLTSGGNEQYF. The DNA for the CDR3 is TGTGCCAGCAGTCTGACTAGCGGGGGCAACGAGCAGTACTTC.

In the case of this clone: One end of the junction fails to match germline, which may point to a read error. CDR3 loop: CASSLALGTGNTIYF. CDR3 DNA: TGCGCCAGCAGTTTGGCCCTGGGGACAGGAAACACCATATATTTT. V and J are TRBV5-1 and TRBJ1-3, with TRBD1 as a possible D gene (6 bases). Germline CDR1 and CDR2: SGHRS and YFSETQ. This CDR3 contains 15 residues.